The next 2 T cell receptor beta chains were all read from a single sample in a study of blood T cell repertoires in COVID-19. Sequencing was performed with immunoSEQ multiplex PCR; in TCRdb, only in-frame clones are kept and a portion is missing. The table includes some 66,000 clones, 82% detected once. The material sequenced was peripheral blood. The source of these receptors is a man aged 55 to 70 with acute or convalescent COVID-19.

In DNA, the CDR3 is TGTGCCAGCAGCTTGACAGGGCAAAACATTCAGTACTTC. This translates into CASSLTGQNIQYF. The V gene is TRBV5-5, the J gene TRBJ2-4; D may be TRBD1 (6 bases). CDR3 length: 13 residues. Germline lookup yields CDR1 SGHKS and CDR2 YYEKEE (reference sequence). V was shortened by 1 base and J by 5 bases, with 7 bases between the two germline ends.

This clone turned up a few times. The CDR3 coding sequence is TGTGCCAGCAGCTTTCAATCCGGGGACTATGGCTACACCTTC. Translated, it gives CASSFQSGDYGYTF. The chain joins TRBV11-2 to TRBJ1-2; D remains unclear. This CDR3 contains 14 residues. Germline CDR1 and CDR2: SGHAT and FQNNGV. Deletions cut 3 bases from V and 3 bases from J, with 11 bases between.